The 14 T cell receptor beta chains below come from one sample, sequenced in a study of PD-L1 blockade in urothelial cancer. The sample's time point: peripheral blood 6 weeks after treatment start. Measured with immunoSEQ multiplex PCR; TCRdb has only the in-frame clones, and not every one. Of about 43,000 clones in the sample, about four fifths were seen once. The sample was PBMCs, taken around atezolizumab (anti-PD-L1) treatment. The receptors stem from a man between 60 and 70 years old with urothelial cancer.

This clone was observed once. This chain connects TRBV7-8 to TRBJ2-2; TRBD1 is a possible D gene (6 bases). Trimming removed 2 bases from V and 3 bases from J, with 10 bases in between. Germline CDR1 and CDR2: SGHVS and FQNEAQ. CDR3 length: 15 amino acids. The CDR3 coding sequence is TGTGCCAGCAGCTTATGGGGGCGCGACACCGGGGAGCTGTTTTTT. The encoded protein is CASSLWGRDTGELFF. The variable domain in full, with the rest retrieved from reference TRBV7-8 and TRBJ2-2, is GAGVSQSPRYKVAKRGQDVALRCDPISGHVSLFWYQQALGQGPEFLTYFQNEAQLDKSGLPSDRFFAERPEGSVSTLKIQRTQQEDSAVYLCASSLWGRDTGELFFGEGSRLTVL.

This rearrangement joins TRBV28 to TRBJ2-7, with a possible D match to TRBD1 (6 bases). Germline loops: CDR1 MDHEN, CDR2 SYDVKM. CDR3 length: 15 residues. V was cut by 7 bases and J by 2 bases, with 18 bases left in between. The CDR3 reads CASTTQGTYTYEQYF. DNA of the CDR3: TGTGCCAGCACTACTCAAGGGACATACACCTACGAGCAGTACTTC.

This chain joins TRBV15 and TRBJ1-2; TRBD1 is a possible D gene (6 bases). This CDR3 is built from 14 residues. Trimming took 0 bases from V and 3 from J, leaving 8 bases between them. The V gene's germline CDR1 is LNHNV and CDR2 YYDKDF (reference sequence). The CDR3 DNA sequence: TGTGCCACCAGCAGAGACCAGGGGCACTATGGCTACACCTTC. Its protein product is CATSRDQGHYGYTF.

The chain joins TRBV7-6 to TRBJ2-1, with 11 nucleotides matching TRBD1. The CDR3 length is 18 residues. The junction had 15 bases not matched to a gene; V was cut back by 2 bases and J by 9 bases. The germline gives CDR1 SGHVS, CDR2 FNYEAQ. The CDR3 is CASSLIPRDRGVHSEQFF. CDR3 coding DNA: TGTGCCAGCAGCTTAATCCCGCGGGACAGGGGGGTACATAGTGAGCAGTTCTTC.

V gene TRBV18 combines with J gene TRBJ2-7; TRBD1 is a possible D gene (6 bases). V was trimmed by 3 bases and J by 0 bases, leaving 12 bases between them. The CDR3 is 15 amino acids. CDR1 is KGHSH and CDR2 is LQKENI in the germline V gene. The CDR3 sequence: CASSPAQGNSYEQYF. The CDR3 bases are TGTGCCAGCTCACCTGCACAGGGTAACTCCTACGAGCAGTACTTC.

This chain joins TRBV5-4 and TRBJ2-7, with D perhaps TRBD1 (6 bases). CDR3 length: 15 amino acids. Germline lookup yields CDR1 SGHNT and CDR2 YYREEE (reference sequence). Trimming pared 0 bases from V and 1 base from J, leaving 11 bases between. The DNA of the CDR3 is TGTGCCAGCAGCTTGGATAGGCAGGGGTCCTACGAGCAGTACTTC. This gives the protein CASSLDRQGSYEQYF. Full variable domain (remainder filled in from reference TRBV5-4 and TRBJ2-7): ETGVTQSPTHLIKTRGQQVTLRCSSQSGHNTVSWYQQALGQGPQFIFQYYREEENGRGNFPPRFSGLQFPNYSSELNVNALELDDSALYLCASSLDRQGSYEQYFGPGTRLTVT.

This clone appeared a few times. The chain couples TRBV5-1 to TRBJ1-1; no firm D call. With 0 bases removed from V and 0 bases from J, the gap between germline ends came to 12 bases. Looked up from germline, CDR1 is SGHRS and CDR2 is YFSETQ. CDR3 length: 16 residues. DNA of the CDR3: TGCGCCAGCAGCTTGGCGGCGGGTACGATGAACACTGAAGCTTTCTTT. As protein: CASSLAAGTMNTEAFF.

The chain recombines TRBV7-9 with TRBJ2-7, with TRBD1 identical over 7 bases. Germline CDR1 and CDR2: SEHNR and FQNEAQ (reference sequence). This CDR3 comprises 14 residues. Trimming took 7 bases from V and 3 from J; bases not matched to a gene: 9. This CDR3 is CASTRDSWNYEQYF. The DNA of the CDR3 is TGTGCCAGCACCCGGGACAGCTGGAACTACGAGCAGTACTTC. Looking up the rest from reference TRBV7-9 and TRBJ2-7 gives the full variable domain: DTGVSQNPRHKITKRGQNVTFRCDPISEHNRLYWYRQTLGQGPEFLTYFQNEAQLEKSRLLSDRFSAERPKGSFSTLEIQRTEQGDSAMYLCASTRDSWNYEQYFGPGTRLTVT.

The chain has TRBV4-1 and TRBJ1-2, with D possibly being TRBD1 (5 bases). The length of the CDR3 is 14 residues. Trimming took 3 bases from V and 3 from J, leaving 11 bases between them. Germline V CDR1 and CDR2: MGHRA, YSYEKL. The DNA of the CDR3 is TGCGCCAGCAGCCAGGGGCGGGGGGACTATGGCTACACCTTC. Its protein product is CASSQGRGDYGYTF.

This clone is a singleton in its sample. The chain employs TRBV4-2 and TRBJ2-7, with 10 bases lining up with TRBD2. The germline CDR1 and CDR2 sequences are LGHNA and YNFKEQ. The CDR3 runs 17 residues. V lost 2 bases, J lost 4 bases, and 11 bases stayed unmatched. The CDR3 protein is CASSQIFSGGAGYEQYF. CDR3 in DNA: TGTGCCAGCAGCCAAATCTTCAGCGGGGGGGCCGGTTACGAGCAGTACTTC.

J is TRBJ1-5 and V is TRBV7-2, with TRBD1 matching 10 bases. The germline gives CDR1 SGHTA, CDR2 FQGNSA. Trimming at V came to 3 bases and at J to 6 bases, leaving 5 bases not matched to a gene. The CDR3 contains 15 residues. The CDR3 region has the DNA TGTGCCAGCAGCTTGACAGGGGGCGAGGGTCAGCCCCAGCATTTT. Residues: CASSLTGGEGQPQHF.

The chain is built from TRBV10-2 and TRBJ2-1; TRBD2 might be the D (5 bases). This CDR3 has 11 amino acids. Germline values: CDR1 WSHSY, CDR2 SAAADI. The V end lost 8 bases, the J end lost 6 bases, and 8 bases lay between the germline ends. This CDR3 reads CASSSGNEQFF. CDR3 DNA sequence: TGCGCCAGCTCCAGCGGCAATGAGCAGTTCTTC.

The V call is TRBV12-5, the J call TRBJ2-1, with 8 bases identical to TRBD1. The V gene end was trimmed by 6 bases and the J gene end by 7 bases; junction bases not matched to a gene: 14. The CDR3 contains 16 residues. Germline CDR1 LGHNT, CDR2 FRNRAP. CDR3 in DNA: TGTGCTAGTGGCCGAGGAGGGACAGGAGAGGCGAATGAGCAGTTCTTC. It translates to CASGRGGTGEANEQFF.

The gene calls are TRBV28 and TRBJ2-2; possible D gene TRBD2, 6 bases. This CDR3 region has 14 residues. The germline V gene has CDR1 MDHEN and CDR2 SYDVKM. V lost 10 bases and J lost 5, with 17 bases in between. DNA for the CDR3: TGTGCCACCTTGGACTTTGGGAGGACCGGGGAGCTGTTTTTT. Translating it yields CATLDFGRTGELFF.